This T cell receptor (beta chain) was identified in a study of cytomegalovirus exposure and HLA in healthy donors. PCR was performed using 60 Vbeta and 13 Jbeta primers. Sequencing was performed with immunoSEQ multiplex PCR; in TCRdb, only in-frame clones are kept and a portion is missing. The sample holds more than 150,000 clones, about four fifths seen once. The origin of this receptor is a man aged 35 to 55 in good health and CMV-seronegative. The sequenced material came from PBMCs.

CDR3: CASSVGRESSYEQYF. CDR3 sequence (DNA): TGTGCCAGCAGCGTAGGGCGGGAATCGTCCTACGAGCAGTACTTC. This chain links TRBV9 with TRBJ2-7; possibly TRBD2 for D (6 bases). The CDR3 has 15 residues. The germline gives CDR1 SGDLS, CDR2 YYNGEE. V was pared by 0 bases and J by 1 base, with 11 bases between. Drawing the rest from reference TRBV9 and TRBJ2-7, the complete variable domain is DSGVTQTPKHLITATGQRVTLRCSPRSGDLSVYWYQQSLDQGLQFLIQYYNGEERAKGNILERFSAQQFPDLHSELNLSSLELGDSALYFCASSVGRESSYEQYFGPGTRLTVT.